The next 18 T cell receptor beta chains were all read from a single sample in a study of cytomegalovirus exposure and HLA in healthy donors. Primers included in the PCR were 60 Vbeta and 13 Jbeta primers. The repertoire was sequenced with immunoSEQ multiplex PCR; TCRdb's copy has only in-frame clones and lacks some. The sample shows 100,000 to 150,000 clones, over 60% of them seen only once. Source material: PBMCs. These receptor sequences come from a woman aged 60-70 years in good health and CMV-seronegative.

The gene calls are TRBV11-2 and TRBJ1-6; TRBD1 matches at 11 bases. Looked up from germline, CDR1 is SGHAT and CDR2 is FQNNGV. The junction had 5 bases not matched to a gene; V was cut back by 5 bases and J by 5 bases. The length of the CDR3 is 16 residues. The CDR3 region has the DNA TGTGCCAGCAGCCCCTGGGACAGGGGGAATAATTCACCCCTCCACTTT. As protein: CASSPWDRGNNSPLHF.

The chain couples TRBV5-8 to TRBJ2-3, with 9 bases aligning to TRBD1. Trimming at V came to 4 bases and at J to 3 bases, leaving 6 bases not matched to a gene. Germline loops: CDR1 SGHTS, CDR2 YDEGEE. The CDR3 is 15 amino acids. CDR3 bases: TGTGCCAGCAGCCCGGGACAGGGAGGTACAGATACGCAGTATTTT. The encoded protein is CASSPGQGGTDTQYF.

The V call is TRBV30, the J call TRBJ1-1, with a tentative D call TRBD1 (5 bases). With 7 bases removed from V and 0 bases from J, the gap between germline ends came to 18 bases. The germline V gene encodes CDR1 GTSNPN and CDR2 SVGIG (reference sequence). There are 15 residues in the CDR3. CDR3 sequence: CASNRLVPLNTEAFF. DNA of the CDR3: TGTGCCTCGAACAGGTTAGTCCCTCTGAACACTGAAGCTTTCTTT.

This chain connects TRBV21-1 to TRBJ2-5; the table names TRBD2, a call not compared with the DNA. TRBV21-1 corresponds to a pseudogene. This CDR3 is 14 amino acids long. This CDR3 is CASSKAHEAETQYF. The CDR3 DNA sequence: TGTGCCAGCAGCAAAGCGCATGAGGCGGAGACCCAGTACTTC.

The chain recombines TRBV18 with TRBJ2-5, with 9 bases that match TRBD1. The junction had 2 bases not matched to a gene; V was cut back by 4 bases and J by 5 bases. The CDR3 covers 13 residues. The germline V gene has CDR1 KGHSH and CDR2 LQKENI. The CDR3 DNA reads as TGTGCCAGCTCACGACAGGGGGTTGAGACCCAGTACTTC. Protein product: CASSRQGVETQYF.

The chain couples TRBV2 to TRBJ2-3, with TRBD2 matching over 8 bases. This CDR3 comprises 14 residues. V lost 11 bases to trimming and J lost 6 bases; unmatched junction nucleotides: 13. Germline CDR1 is SNHLY and CDR2 is FYNNEI. This chain's CDR3 is CAGKREFNQDTQYF. CDR3 nucleotide sequence: TGTGCCGGAAAGCGGGAGTTCAATCAGGATACGCAGTATTTT. Using reference TRBV2 and TRBJ2-3 for the parts outside the CDR3, the full variable domain is EPEVTQTPSHQVTQMGQEVILRCVPISNHLYFYWYRQILGQKVEFLVSFYNNEISEKSEIFDDQFSVERPDGSNFTLKIRSTKLEDSAMYFCAGKREFNQDTQYFGPGTRLTVL.

The V gene is TRBV5-5, the J gene TRBJ2-3, with D maybe TRBD2 (5 bases). Germline V lookup: CDR1 SGHKS, CDR2 YYEKEE (reference sequence). The ends were cut back, 6 bases at V and 3 bases at J, with 20 bases in the middle. The CDR3 covers 16 residues. CDR3 in DNA: TGTGCCAGCAACCCTAGCCCCCCACCAAGTACAGATACGCAGTATTTT. Protein: CASNPSPPPSTDTQYF.

The genes are TRBV7-3 and TRBJ2-1; 7 bases agree with TRBD2. The V and J ends lost 5 bases and 8 bases, in that order; junction bases with no gene match: 15. The CDR3 runs 16 residues. Germline CDR1 is SGHTA and CDR2 is FQGTGA. Here the CDR3 reads CASSLSRSGARDEQFF. Written as DNA, the CDR3 is TGTGCCAGCAGCCTATCTAGGAGCGGGGCTCGGGATGAGCAGTTCTTC.

CDR3 sequence reads: CASSGNRVPNQPQHF. The CDR3, as DNA: TGTGCCAGCAGTGGAAACAGGGTACCCAATCAGCCCCAGCATTTT. V usage is TRBV6-1 and J usage is TRBJ1-5, with D possibly TRBD1 on 6 matching bases. CDR3 length: 15 residues. Germline V gives CDR1 MNHNS, CDR2 SASEGT. The V end was cut by 4 bases, the J end by 3 bases, with 13 bases between.

The V gene is TRBV28, the J gene TRBJ2-7; 8 bases are a match to TRBD2. V lost 5 bases, J lost 3 bases, and 9 bases stayed unmatched. Looked up from germline, CDR1 is MDHEN and CDR2 is SYDVKM. The CDR3 has 15 residues. CDR3 loop: CASSPHSGGVYEQYF. The DNA of the CDR3 is TGTGCCAGCAGTCCCCACTCGGGGGGGGTCTACGAGCAGTACTTC.

The chain is built from TRBV2 and TRBJ1-1; D is unclear. This CDR3 is built from 14 residues. V was pared by 4 bases and J by 0 bases, with 9 bases between. From germline, CDR1 is SNHLY and CDR2 FYNNEI. Here the CDR3 DNA reads TGTGCCAGCAGTGCTCAGTCCATGAACACTGAAGCTTTCTTT. Encoded protein: CASSAQSMNTEAFF.

The V call is TRBV9, the J call TRBJ2-3, with D possibly being TRBD2 (5 bases). This CDR3 spans 16 amino acids. The V gene lost 2 bases and the J gene lost 4 bases, with 17 bases spanning the gap. Germline CDR1 is SGDLS and CDR2 is YYNGEE. CDR3 amino acids: CASSVGETLEADTQYF. The DNA for the CDR3 is TGTGCCAGCAGCGTCGGGGAAACCTTGGAAGCAGATACGCAGTATTTT. Filled out from reference TRBV9 and TRBJ2-3, the complete variable domain reads DSGVTQTPKHLITATGQRVTLRCSPRSGDLSVYWYQQSLDQGLQFLIQYYNGEERAKGNILERFSAQQFPDLHSELNLSSLELGDSALYFCASSVGETLEADTQYFGPGTRLTVL.

J is TRBJ1-1 and V is TRBV10-3, with D tentatively TRBD1 (6 bases). V shed 10 bases and J shed 10 bases, with 22 bases lying between them. CDR1 and CDR2 (germline): ENHRY, SYGVKD. The length of the CDR3 is 13 residues. In nucleotides, the CDR3 is TGTGCCACCGAGAGGGGAACAGGGTTCGGAGCTTTCTTT. This sequence encodes CATERGTGFGAFF.

The rearrangement joins TRBV19 to TRBJ2-7; D unclear. Trimming left V 3 bases short and J 0 bases short, with 12 bases between. Germline loops: CDR1 LNHDA, CDR2 SQIVND (reference sequence). The CDR3 totals 15 residues. The CDR3 DNA sequence: TGTGCCAGTAGTATGACCCCACAGAGCTCCTACGAGCAGTACTTC. This codes for CASSMTPQSSYEQYF.

The V gene is TRBV28, the J gene TRBJ2-3; maybe TRBD2 (6 bases). Germline CDR1 is MDHEN and CDR2 is SYDVKM. This CDR3 has 16 amino acids. Trimming stripped 4 bases from V and 2 bases from J, with 16 bases between. The CDR3 region has the DNA TGTGCCAGCAGTTCCCCCGGGGGAGCTTACACAGATACGCAGTATTTT. The encoded protein is CASSSPGGAYTDTQYF.

This clone was detected a few times. The V call is TRBV10-3, the J call TRBJ2-1; TRBD1 matches at 7 bases. The CDR3 consists of 17 residues. Per germline, CDR1 ENHRY and CDR2 SYGVKD. The V segment lost 4 bases and the J segment 2 bases; nucleotides outside the gene matches: 11. CDR3 coding DNA: TGTGCCATCAGTGTCATAGGGGGCAAAGGCCCCTACAATGAGCAGTTCTTC. Translated, it gives CAISVIGGKGPYNEQFF.

The V call is TRBV7-9, the J call TRBJ1-2; no clear D. Germline V gene data show CDR1 as SEHNR and CDR2 as FQNEAQ (reference sequence). V was trimmed by 3 bases and J by 6 bases, leaving 5 bases between them. There are 11 residues in the CDR3. The CDR3 here is CASSFENGYTF. As DNA, the CDR3 is TGTGCCAGCAGCTTCGAGAATGGCTACACCTTC.

The V and J genes are TRBV28 and TRBJ1-2, with 7 bases fitting TRBD1. Germline CDR1 and CDR2: MDHEN and SYDVKM. The CDR3 totals 15 residues. With 7 bases clipped from V and 8 bases from J, the junction kept 16 bases outside the gene matches. DNA for the CDR3: TGTGCCAGCACCGAAAGGGGGAGACTAGGGGGCGGCTACACCTTC. Its translation is CASTERGRLGGGYTF.